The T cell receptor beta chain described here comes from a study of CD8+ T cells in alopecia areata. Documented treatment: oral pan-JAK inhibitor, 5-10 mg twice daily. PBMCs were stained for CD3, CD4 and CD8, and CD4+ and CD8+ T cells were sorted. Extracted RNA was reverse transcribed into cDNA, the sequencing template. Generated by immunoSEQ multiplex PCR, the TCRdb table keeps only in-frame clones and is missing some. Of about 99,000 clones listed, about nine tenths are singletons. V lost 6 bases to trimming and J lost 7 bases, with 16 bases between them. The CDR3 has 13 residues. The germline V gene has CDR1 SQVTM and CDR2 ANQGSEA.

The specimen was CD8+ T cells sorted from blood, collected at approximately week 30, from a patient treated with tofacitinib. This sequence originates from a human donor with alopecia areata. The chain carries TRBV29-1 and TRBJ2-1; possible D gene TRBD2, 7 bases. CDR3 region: CSVVGRGANEQFF. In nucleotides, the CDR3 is TGCAGCGTCGTCGGACGGGGGGCGAATGAGCAGTTCTTC.